Listed below are T cell receptor beta chains from one sample, sequenced in a study of vaccination and CD4 T cells after COVID-19. For these TCRs, the target antigens are not known. Via MiXCR, TCRdb re-called the PCR reads, giving one row per CDR3 protein. The table records fewer than 20,000 distinct CDR3 sequences, 55% to 70% of them present only once. Sequencing used CD4+ T cells from blood, cultured in vitro. Receptors originate from a human donor who had recovered from COVID-19. Both conserved end residues are part of each CDR3. A D gene is named only where the DNA matches it firmly. Clone size is shown for a subset of rows, as once, few, many or a class of expanded clone.

CDR3 DNA | CDR3 protein | clone size | V gene | D gene | J gene
TGCAGTGCAAACAGGGGCGGCAATCAGCCCCAGCATTTT | CSANRGGNQPQHF | medium-sized | TRBV20-1 | TRBD1 | TRBJ1-5
TGTGCCAGCAGCGGAATAGCGGGAGGGTATTGGACCGGGGAGCTGTTTTTT | CASSGIAGGYWTGELFF | NA | TRBV5-6 | TRBD2 | TRBJ2-2
TGTGCCACCAGTGATTCCCAGACAAGGCAGCCCCAGCATTTT | CATSDSQTRQPQHF | few | TRBV24-1 | NA | TRBJ1-5
TGTGCCATCAGTGACCGGGACCGAAACTATGGCTACACCTTC | CAISDRDRNYGYTF | NA | TRBV10-3 | NA | TRBJ1-2
TGCGCCAGCAGCTCGGGACAGCCACCCTACGAGCAGTACTTC | CASSSGQPPYEQYF | NA | TRBV5-1 | TRBD1 | TRBJ2-7
TGCAGTGCTAGCACTACTAGCGGGAGCACAGATACGCAGTATTTT | CSASTTSGSTDTQYF | few | TRBV20-1 | TRBD2 | TRBJ2-3
TGCAGTGCTTTGTCTAGCGGCGTCAGGTCCTACAATGAGCAGTTCTTC | CSALSSGVRSYNEQFF | NA | TRBV20-1 | TRBD2 | TRBJ2-1
TGTGCCAGCAGCCCCCGGGTCGATCTGGGCACCACTGAAGCTTTCTTT | CASSPRVDLGTTEAFF | few | TRBV7-8 | NA | TRBJ1-1
TGTGCCAGTAGTATAATGAGACAGGGTAATCAGCCCCAGCATTTT | CASSIMRQGNQPQHF | NA | TRBV19 | TRBD1 | TRBJ1-5
TGTGCCACCAGCAGAGAGGGACAGGGGAGTGGTGGCTACACCTTC | CATSREGQGSGGYTF | NA | TRBV15 | TRBD1 | TRBJ1-2
TGCAGTGCTAGAGATCTCGGCGCCGCCGCAGAGACCCAGTACTTC | CSARDLGAAAETQYF | NA | TRBV20-1 | NA | TRBJ2-5
TGCAGTGTTTCAGGAAAGGGGGGAAGCACAGATACGCAGTATTTT | CSVSGKGGSTDTQYF | once | TRBV20-1 | NA | TRBJ2-3
TGTGCCAGCAGTCGGACAGGGGGGGGCACAGATACGCAGTATTTT | CASSRTGGGTDTQYF | NA | TRBV2 | TRBD1 | TRBJ2-3
TGTGCCAGCAGCTTAGTGGCGACCGACTACGAGCAGTACTTC | CASSLVATDYEQYF | NA | TRBV7-2 | NA | TRBJ2-7
TGCAGTGCTCATGGGAGAGGGAATACGGGAAACACCATATATTTT | CSAHGRGNTGNTIYF | NA | TRBV20-1 | NA | TRBJ1-3
TGTGCCAGCAGGATAGCCGGTGGGGGGGCTGGGGGGTCTGAAGCTTTCTTT | CASRIAGGGAGGSEAFF | NA | TRBV7-9 | NA | TRBJ1-1
TGTGCCAGCAGCCCCCAACTAACAGGGAGAGGAGGCTACACCTTC | CASSPQLTGRGGYTF | NA | TRBV28 | NA | TRBJ1-2
TGCGCCAGCAGCCAAGAAAGAAGCTTTAGCAATCAGCCCCAGCATTTT | CASSQERSFSNQPQHF | NA | TRBV4-1 | NA | TRBJ1-5
TGTGCCTCCAAACAAGGCAGCTCCTATAATTCACCCCTCCACTTT | CASKQGSSYNSPLHF | NA | TRBV30 | NA | TRBJ1-6
TGCAGCTTCTCCGAAGGGAGGGAGACCCAGTACTTC | CSFSEGRETQYF | few | TRBV29-1 | NA | TRBJ2-5
TGTGCCAGCAGGCAGTGGACTAGCGTCGACAATGAGCAGTTCTTC | CASRQWTSVDNEQFF | NA | TRBV2 | TRBD2 | TRBJ2-1
TGTGCCAGCAGTTACTCCTTCGGGAACACTGAAGCTTTCTTT | CASSYSFGNTEAFF | NA | TRBV6-5 | NA | TRBJ1-1
TGTGCCAGCAGCAAATTAAGGGATACAAAGTCGGACAGGATGTTTCAGCCCCAGCATTTT | CASSKLRDTKSDRMFQPQHF | NA | TRBV21-1 | NA | TRBJ1-5
TGTGCCAGCCGCCTTTCGGGGACAGGGAGCTACACCTTC | CASRLSGTGSYTF | few | TRBV27 | TRBD1 | TRBJ1-2
TGTGCCAGCAGCCTACAGGGTGGAGGGGATCAGCCCCAGCATTTT | CASSLQGGGDQPQHF | NA | TRBV7-2 | NA | TRBJ1-5
TGCGCCAGCAGCCATTCCCGCGGGCCCAGGAGAACCGGGGAGCTGTTTTTT | CASSHSRGPRRTGELFF | few | TRBV4-1 | NA | TRBJ2-2
TGCGCCAGCAGCTTGACAGGGGACCGCACTGAAGCTTTCTTT | CASSLTGDRTEAFF | NA | TRBV5-1 | TRBD1 | TRBJ1-1
TGTGCCAGCCAGGGGCCCGCCTATGGCTACACCTTC | CASQGPAYGYTF | few | TRBV2 | NA | TRBJ1-2
TGTGCCAGCAGCTTAGAGTTTTTGGGACAGAAGTTT | CASSLEFLGQKF | NA | TRBV7-9 | TRBD1 | TRBJ1-1
TGCAGTGCTAGAGATCCCAGTCCATCCTACAATGAGCAGTTCTTC | CSARDPSPSYNEQFF | once | TRBV20-1 | NA | TRBJ2-1
TGCGCCAGCAGCACCCAGGGTCGGGAGACCCAGTACTTC | CASSTQGRETQYF | NA | TRBV5-1 | NA | TRBJ2-5
TGCGCCAGCACCCCGCTCGGGGGGCTAGGTCAGCCCCAGCATTTT | CASTPLGGLGQPQHF | few | TRBV10-1 | NA | TRBJ1-5
TGTGCCATCAGTGAGTCAACTAGCGGGAGGGTAAATGAGCAGTTCTTC | CAISESTSGRVNEQFF | few | TRBV10-3 | TRBD2 | TRBJ2-1
TGTGCCAGCACCCCCCCGGGCAAACCAGGGACCCAGTACTTC | CASTPPGKPGTQYF | few | TRBV6-1 | NA | TRBJ2-5
TGTGCCAGCACCGCACAGGGCAATTCGGCAGATACGCAGTATTTT | CASTAQGNSADTQYF | NA | TRBV7-2 | NA | TRBJ2-3
TGTGCCACCAGCAGAGACCGGACGGGGGGCTGGGGGGCTCGGGAGCTGTTTTTT | CATSRDRTGGWGARELFF | NA | TRBV15 | NA | TRBJ2-2
TGTGCCTGGAGTCGACCCGGGACTAGCTCCTACAATGAGCAGTTCTTC | CAWSRPGTSSYNEQFF | NA | TRBV30 | TRBD2 | TRBJ2-1
TGTGCCACCAGTCACGGTTCGAATTACGAGCAGTACTTC | CATSHGSNYEQYF | NA | TRBV24-1 | NA | TRBJ2-7
TGTGCTAGCAGCTTAAGCCAGTACTCCTACGAGCAGTACTTC | CASSLSQYSYEQYF | NA | TRBV7-7 | NA | TRBJ2-7
TGTGCCAGCAGTTACTGGGCGGGAGAGGCCTACGAGCAGTACTTC | CASSYWAGEAYEQYF | NA | TRBV6-2/TRBV6-3 | TRBD2 | TRBJ2-7
TGTGCCAGCAGCTTAAGATGGTCCGGGACTAGCGACAATGAGCAGTTCTTC | CASSLRWSGTSDNEQFF | NA | TRBV7-8 | TRBD2 | TRBJ2-1
TGTGCCAGCAGCCGTTCGGGACGGACCAACGCCCCCTACGAGCAGTACTTC | CASSRSGRTNAPYEQYF | NA | TRBV7-2 | NA | TRBJ2-7
TGCGCCAGCAGCTCGGACGGTGACTATGGCTACACCTTC | CASSSDGDYGYTF | few | TRBV5-1 | NA | TRBJ1-2
TGTGCCAGTAGTCAAATGGAGCTTTACGAAAAACTGTTTTTT | CASSQMELYEKLFF | NA | TRBV19 | NA | TRBJ1-4